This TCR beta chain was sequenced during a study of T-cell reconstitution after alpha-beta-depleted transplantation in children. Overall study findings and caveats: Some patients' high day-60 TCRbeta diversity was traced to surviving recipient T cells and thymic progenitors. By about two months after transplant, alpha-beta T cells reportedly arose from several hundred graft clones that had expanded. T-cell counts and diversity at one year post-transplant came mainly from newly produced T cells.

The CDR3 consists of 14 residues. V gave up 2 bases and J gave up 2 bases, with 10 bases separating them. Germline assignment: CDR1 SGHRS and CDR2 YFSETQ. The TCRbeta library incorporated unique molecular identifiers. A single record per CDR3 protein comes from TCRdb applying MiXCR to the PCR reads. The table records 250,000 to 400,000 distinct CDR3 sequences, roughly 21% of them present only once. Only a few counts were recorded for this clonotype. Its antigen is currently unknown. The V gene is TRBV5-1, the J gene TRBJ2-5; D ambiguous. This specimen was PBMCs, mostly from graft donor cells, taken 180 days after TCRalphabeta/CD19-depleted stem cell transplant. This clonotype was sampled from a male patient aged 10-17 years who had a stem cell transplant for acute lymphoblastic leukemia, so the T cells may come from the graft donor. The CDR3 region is CASSFYGLQETQYF. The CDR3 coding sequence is TGCGCCAGCAGCTTCTACGGGTTACAAGAGACCCAGTACTTC.